The present T cell receptor (beta chain) was sequenced within a study of blood T cell dynamics during melanoma immunotherapy. V lost 0 bases, J lost 2 bases, and 4 bases stayed unmatched. Germline CDR1 MNHNY, CDR2 SVGAGI (reference sequence). CDR3 length equals 16 residues. Some clones are missing from TCRdb's copy, which holds only in-frame ones; the method was immunoSEQ multiplex PCR. The table shows 8,500 to 11,000 clones, with about 85% occurring only once. Indicated time point: week 3, after first cycle of checkpoint inhibitor. Sequencing used blood, obtained from a patient treated with checkpoint blockade. The clonotype originates from a human donor with melanoma. V and J are TRBV6-6 and TRBJ1-3, with 7 bases matching TRBD1. CDR3 amino acids: CASSYSGQGAGNTIYF. Written as DNA, the CDR3 is TGTGCCAGCAGTTACTCGGGTCAGGGGGCTGGAAACACCATATATTTT.